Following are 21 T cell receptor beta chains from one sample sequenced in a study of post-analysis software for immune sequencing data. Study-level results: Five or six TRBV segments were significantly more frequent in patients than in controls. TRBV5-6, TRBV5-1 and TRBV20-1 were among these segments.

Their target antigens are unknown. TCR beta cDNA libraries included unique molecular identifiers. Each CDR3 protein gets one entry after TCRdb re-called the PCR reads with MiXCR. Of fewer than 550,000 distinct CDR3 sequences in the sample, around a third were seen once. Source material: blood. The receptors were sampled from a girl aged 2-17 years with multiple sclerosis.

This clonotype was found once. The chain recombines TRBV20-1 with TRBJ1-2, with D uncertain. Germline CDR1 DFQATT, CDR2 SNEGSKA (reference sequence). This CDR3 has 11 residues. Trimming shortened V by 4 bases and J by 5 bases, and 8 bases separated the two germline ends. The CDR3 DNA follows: TGCAGTGCTAAAGGGTGGTATGGCTACACCTTC. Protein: CSAKGWYGYTF.

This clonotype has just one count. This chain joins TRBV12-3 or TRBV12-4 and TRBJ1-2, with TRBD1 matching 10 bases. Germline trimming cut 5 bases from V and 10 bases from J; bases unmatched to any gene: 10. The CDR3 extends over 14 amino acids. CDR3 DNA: TGTGCCAGCAGTCCCGCCAGGACAGGGGGGTACTACACCTTC. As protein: CASSPARTGGYYTF.

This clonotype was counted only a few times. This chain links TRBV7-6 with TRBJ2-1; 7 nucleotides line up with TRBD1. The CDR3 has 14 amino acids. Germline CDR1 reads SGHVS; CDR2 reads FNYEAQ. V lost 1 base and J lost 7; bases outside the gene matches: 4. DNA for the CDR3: TGTGCCAGCAGCTTAGTGGGCAGGGGGAATGAGCAGTTCTTC. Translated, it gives CASSLVGRGNEQFF. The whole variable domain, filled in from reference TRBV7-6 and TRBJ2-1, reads GAGVSQSPRYKVTKRGQDVALRCDPISGHVSLYWYRQALGQGPEFLTYFNYEAQQDKSGLPNDRFSAERPEGSISTLTIQRTEQRDSAMYRCASSLVGRGNEQFFGPGTRLTVL.

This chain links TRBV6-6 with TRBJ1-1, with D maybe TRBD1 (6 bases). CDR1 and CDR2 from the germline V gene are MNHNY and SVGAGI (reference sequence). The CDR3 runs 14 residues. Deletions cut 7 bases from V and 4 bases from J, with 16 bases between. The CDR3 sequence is CASNPLRGATEAFF. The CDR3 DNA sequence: TGTGCCAGCAATCCGCTTAGGGGGGCCACTGAAGCTTTCTTT.

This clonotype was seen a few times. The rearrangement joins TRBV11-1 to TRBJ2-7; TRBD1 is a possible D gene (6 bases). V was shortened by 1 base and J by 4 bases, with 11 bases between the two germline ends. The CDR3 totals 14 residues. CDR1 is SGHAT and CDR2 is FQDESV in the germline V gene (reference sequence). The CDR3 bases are TGTGCCAGCAGCTTAGGGGCCAGGGGTTACGAGCAGTACTTC. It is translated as CASSLGARGYEQYF.

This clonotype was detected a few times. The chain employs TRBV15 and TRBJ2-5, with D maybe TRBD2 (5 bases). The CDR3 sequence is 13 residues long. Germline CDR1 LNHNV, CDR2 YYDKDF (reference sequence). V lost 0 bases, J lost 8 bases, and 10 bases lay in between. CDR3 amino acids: CATSREYEGTQYF. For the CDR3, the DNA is TGTGCCACCAGCAGAGAGTATGAGGGAACCCAGTACTTC.

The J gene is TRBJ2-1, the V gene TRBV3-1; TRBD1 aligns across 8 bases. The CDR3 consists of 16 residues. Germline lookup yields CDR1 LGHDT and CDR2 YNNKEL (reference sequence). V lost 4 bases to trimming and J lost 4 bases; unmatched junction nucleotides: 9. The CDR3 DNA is TGTGCCAGCAGCCTAAACCTCGGGACAGGTTACAATGAGCAGTTCTTC. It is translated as CASSLNLGTGYNEQFF.

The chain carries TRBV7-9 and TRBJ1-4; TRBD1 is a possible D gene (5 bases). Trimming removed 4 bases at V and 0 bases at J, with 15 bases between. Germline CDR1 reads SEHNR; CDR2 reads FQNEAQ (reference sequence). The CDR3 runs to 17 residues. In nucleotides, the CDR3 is TGTGCCAGCAGCTACAGCCGAGGGGTTGCAACTAATGAAAAACTGTTTTTT. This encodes CASSYSRGVATNEKLFF.

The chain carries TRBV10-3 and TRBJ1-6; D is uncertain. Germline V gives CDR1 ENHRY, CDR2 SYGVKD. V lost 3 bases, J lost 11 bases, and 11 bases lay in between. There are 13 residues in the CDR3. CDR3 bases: TGTGCCATCAGTGAAGAACCCGCGACACCCCTCCACTTT. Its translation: CAISEEPATPLHF.

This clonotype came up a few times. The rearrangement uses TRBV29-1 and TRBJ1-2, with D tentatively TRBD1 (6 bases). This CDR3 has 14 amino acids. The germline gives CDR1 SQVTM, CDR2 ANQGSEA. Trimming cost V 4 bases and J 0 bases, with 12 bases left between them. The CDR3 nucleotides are TGCAGCGTTGGGGTAAAGGGGGCTAACTATGGCTACACCTTC. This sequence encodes CSVGVKGANYGYTF.

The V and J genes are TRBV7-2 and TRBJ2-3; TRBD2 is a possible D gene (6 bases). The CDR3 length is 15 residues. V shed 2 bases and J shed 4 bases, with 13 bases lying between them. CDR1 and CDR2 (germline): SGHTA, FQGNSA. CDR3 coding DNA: TGTGCCAGCAGCTTATCAACGCGGGGACCAGATACGCAGTATTTT. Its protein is CASSLSTRGPDTQYF.

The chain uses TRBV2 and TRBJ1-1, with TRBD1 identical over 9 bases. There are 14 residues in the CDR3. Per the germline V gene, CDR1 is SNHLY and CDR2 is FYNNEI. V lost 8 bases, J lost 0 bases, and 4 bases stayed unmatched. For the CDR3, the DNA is TGTGCCAGCCGGGACAGGGTCATGAACACTGAAGCTTTCTTT. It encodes CASRDRVMNTEAFF.

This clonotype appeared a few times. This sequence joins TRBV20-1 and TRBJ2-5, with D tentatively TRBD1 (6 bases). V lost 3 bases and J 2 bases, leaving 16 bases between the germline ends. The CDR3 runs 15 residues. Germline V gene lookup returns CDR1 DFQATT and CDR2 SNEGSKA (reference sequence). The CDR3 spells CSASHRDRSQETQYF. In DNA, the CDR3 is TGCAGTGCTAGTCACAGGGATCGGTCTCAAGAGACCCAGTACTTC.

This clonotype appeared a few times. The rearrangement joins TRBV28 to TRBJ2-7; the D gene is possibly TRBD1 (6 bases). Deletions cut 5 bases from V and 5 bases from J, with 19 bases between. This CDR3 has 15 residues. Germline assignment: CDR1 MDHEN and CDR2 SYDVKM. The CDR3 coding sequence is TGTGCCAGCAGTCAGACCTACAGGGTTCTTCACGAGCAGTACTTC. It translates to CASSQTYRVLHEQYF.

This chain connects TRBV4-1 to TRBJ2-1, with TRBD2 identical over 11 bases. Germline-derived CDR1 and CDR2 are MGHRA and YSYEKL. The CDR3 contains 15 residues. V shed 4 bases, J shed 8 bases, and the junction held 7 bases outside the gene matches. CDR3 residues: CASSLYSGGAYEQFF. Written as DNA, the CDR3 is TGCGCCAGCAGCCTCTATAGCGGGGGGGCCTATGAGCAGTTCTTC.

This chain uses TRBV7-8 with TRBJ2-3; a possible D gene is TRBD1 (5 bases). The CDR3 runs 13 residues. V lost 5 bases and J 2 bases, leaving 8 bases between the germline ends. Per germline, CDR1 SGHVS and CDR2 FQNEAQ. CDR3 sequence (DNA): TGTGCCAGCAGCGGGGCGTACACAGATACGCAGTATTTT. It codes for CASSGAYTDTQYF.

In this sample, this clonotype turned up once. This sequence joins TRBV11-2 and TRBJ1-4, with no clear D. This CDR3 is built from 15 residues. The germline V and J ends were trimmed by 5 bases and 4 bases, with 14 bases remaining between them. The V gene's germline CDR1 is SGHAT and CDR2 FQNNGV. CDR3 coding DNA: TGTGCCAGCAGCCCAGGATGGCAGTATAATGAAAAACTGTTTTTT. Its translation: CASSPGWQYNEKLFF. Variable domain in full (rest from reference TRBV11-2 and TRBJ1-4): EAGVAQSPRYKIIEKRQSVAFWCNPISGHATLYWYQQILGQGPKLLIQFQNNGVVDDSQLPKDRFSAERLKGVDSTLKIQPAKLEDSAVYLCASSPGWQYNEKLFFGSGTQLSVL.

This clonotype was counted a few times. In DNA, the CDR3 is TGTGCCAGCAGCTTAAGAATTCCGCGTATGGTACAGCTCGAACACAGCTATGACGGCTACACCTTC. Translating gives CASSLRIPRMVQLEHSYDGYTF. The chain combines TRBV7-8 with TRBJ1-2; D gene unclear. Trimming removed 2 bases at V and 8 bases at J, with 39 bases between. The CDR3 runs to 22 residues. Germline lookup yields CDR1 SGHVS and CDR2 FQNEAQ.

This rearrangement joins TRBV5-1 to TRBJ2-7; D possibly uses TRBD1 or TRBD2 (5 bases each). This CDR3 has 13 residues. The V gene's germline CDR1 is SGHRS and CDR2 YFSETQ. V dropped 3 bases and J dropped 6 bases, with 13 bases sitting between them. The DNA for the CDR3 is TGCGCCAGCAGCTCTACCGGGGCCGGCGAGCAGTACTTC. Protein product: CASSSTGAGEQYF.

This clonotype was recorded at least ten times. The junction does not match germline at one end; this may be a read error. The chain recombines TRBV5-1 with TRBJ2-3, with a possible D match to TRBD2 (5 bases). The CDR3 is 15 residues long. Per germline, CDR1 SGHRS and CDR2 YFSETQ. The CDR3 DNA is TGTGCCAGCAGCTTAGGAGGCACTAGCACAGATACGCAGTATTTT. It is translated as CASSLGGTSTDTQYF.

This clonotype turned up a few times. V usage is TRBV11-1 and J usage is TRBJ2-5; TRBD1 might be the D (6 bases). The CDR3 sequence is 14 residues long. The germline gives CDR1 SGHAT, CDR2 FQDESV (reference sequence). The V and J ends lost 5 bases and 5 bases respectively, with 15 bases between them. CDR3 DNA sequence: TGTGCCAGCAGCGGACAGCCCCGCCTGGAGACCCAGTACTTC. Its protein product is CASSGQPRLETQYF. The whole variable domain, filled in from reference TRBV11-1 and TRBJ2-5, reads EAEVAQSPRYKITEKSQAVAFWCDPISGHATLYWYRQILGQGPELLVQFQDESVVDDSQLPKDRFSAERLKGVDSTLKIQPAELGDSAMYLCASSGQPRLETQYFGPGTRLLVL.